Following are 29 T cell receptor beta chains from one sample sequenced in a study of T-cell reconstitution after alpha-beta-depleted transplantation in children. Unique molecular identifiers were built into the TCRbeta library. Each CDR3 protein gets one entry after TCRdb re-called the PCR reads with MiXCR. This sample carries fewer than 700,000 distinct CDR3 sequences, approximately 13% of them seen once, and the ten largest clones take 2% to 2.5%. Sequencing used PBMCs, mostly from graft donor cells, obtained 360 days after TCRalphabeta/CD19-depleted stem cell transplant. The source is a male patient younger than 18 who had a stem cell transplant for acute myeloid leukemia, so the T cells may come from the graft donor.

In its sample, this clonotype was seen a few times. The chain links TRBV25-1 to TRBJ2-1; 13 bases are a match to TRBD2. The CDR3 runs 16 residues. Germline assignment: CDR1 MGHDK and CDR2 SYGVNS. J was trimmed by 7 bases and V by 4 bases; bases with no gene match: 7. The chain's CDR3 is CASSVTSGRAMNEQFF. The CDR3 DNA reads TGTGCCAGCAGTGTTACTAGCGGGAGGGCTATGAATGAGCAGTTCTTC.

This clonotype came up a few times. The chain combines TRBV20-1 with TRBJ2-7, with 8 positions matching TRBD2. The CDR3 spans 14 residues. V dropped 6 bases and J dropped 1; count of bases not matched to a gene: 8. Germline-derived CDR1 and CDR2 are DFQATT and SNEGSKA (reference sequence). Here the CDR3 reads CSAATSERSYEQYF. CDR3 nucleotide sequence: TGCAGTGCCGCGACTAGCGAGAGGTCCTACGAGCAGTACTTC.

Many counts were recorded for this clonotype. The chain uses TRBV9 and TRBJ2-1; a weak D match, TRBD2 (7 bases). V dropped 4 bases and J dropped 10 bases, with 15 bases sitting between them. This CDR3 is built from 13 residues. Germline CDR1 reads SGDLS; CDR2 reads YYNGEE. This CDR3 reads CASSSLRGAEQFF. The CDR3 nucleotides read TGTGCCAGCAGCTCACTTCGGGGGGCCGAGCAGTTCTTC.

This clonotype appeared many times. CDR3: CASTHGRGTDTQYF. CDR3 in DNA: TGTGCCAGCACCCACGGGAGGGGCACAGATACGCAGTATTTT. This chain links TRBV12-3 or TRBV12-4 with TRBJ2-3; the match to TRBD2 covers 8 bases. V shed 7 bases, J shed 1 base, and the junction held 4 bases outside the gene matches. This CDR3 is 14 amino acids long.

This chain connects TRBV7-2 to TRBJ2-7; D may match TRBD1 or TRBD2 (5 bases each). This CDR3 spans 15 amino acids. V lost 5 bases to trimming and J lost 2 bases, with 16 bases between them. Germline values: CDR1 SGHTA, CDR2 FQGNSA. The CDR3 protein is CASSPHWWDPYEQYF. Here the CDR3 DNA reads TGTGCCAGCAGCCCCCATTGGTGGGACCCCTACGAGCAGTACTTC.

At least ten counts were recorded for this clonotype. The rearrangement links TRBV7-3 to TRBJ1-2, with a possible D match to TRBD1 (5 bases). The germline V gene encodes CDR1 SGHTA and CDR2 FQGTGA. The length of the CDR3 is 14 residues. V lost 4 bases to trimming and J lost 3 bases, with 12 bases between them. The CDR3 DNA sequence: TGTGCCAGCAGCTCGTGGGGGATGGACTATGGCTACACCTTC. The encoded protein is CASSSWGMDYGYTF. Full variable domain (remainder filled in from reference TRBV7-3 and TRBJ1-2): GAGVSQTPSNKVTEKGKYVELRCDPISGHTALYWYRQSLGQGPEFLIYFQGTGAADDSGLPNDRFFAVRPEGSVSTLKIQRTERGDSAVYLCASSSWGMDYGYTFGSGTRLTVV.

This clonotype has more than one count but fewer than ten. The chain joins TRBV29-1 to TRBJ1-3; D not certain. The CDR3 runs 13 residues. V lost 7 bases, J lost 1 base, and 11 bases lay in between. The germline V gene encodes CDR1 SQVTM and CDR2 ANQGSEA. CDR3: CSARRGSGNTIYF. The CDR3 DNA follows: TGCAGCGCCCGCCGGGGATCTGGAAACACCATATATTTT.

This clonotype came up a few times. The genes are TRBV5-5 and TRBJ2-7; D is perhaps TRBD1 (6 bases). The CDR3 consists of 14 residues. From germline, CDR1 is SGHKS and CDR2 YYEKEE (reference sequence). V was pared by 0 bases and J by 3 bases, with 10 bases between. CDR3 sequence: CASSLDREYYEQYF. For the CDR3, the DNA is TGTGCCAGCAGCTTGGACAGGGAGTACTACGAGCAGTACTTC.

In its sample, this clonotype was seen many times. The V gene is TRBV28, the J gene TRBJ1-1; D not resolved. Trimming left V 6 bases short and J 8 bases short, with 13 bases between. The CDR3 extends over 12 amino acids. CDR1 is MDHEN, CDR2 SYDVKM, per germline. CDR3 in amino acids: CASSPGPEEAFF. The CDR3 DNA follows: TGTGCCAGCAGCCCGGGTCCTGAGGAAGCTTTCTTT.

This chain links TRBV6-6 with TRBJ2-4, with 7 bases matching TRBD1. J gave up 7 bases and V 5 bases, and 2 bases lay outside the gene matches. Per germline, CDR1 MNHNY and CDR2 SVGAGI (reference sequence). The CDR3 has 12 amino acids. The CDR3: CASSNRGNIQYF. DNA for the CDR3: TGTGCCAGCAGTAACAGGGGCAACATTCAGTACTTC.

This clonotype has a handful of counts. The chain is built from TRBV5-4 and TRBJ2-7; D is undetermined. This CDR3 comprises 14 residues. CDR1 is SGHNT and CDR2 is YYREEE in the germline V gene (reference sequence). The V and J ends lost 0 bases and 3 bases respectively, with 10 bases between them. The CDR3 sequence: CASSLETGRYEQYF. The CDR3, as DNA: TGTGCCAGCAGCTTGGAGACGGGCCGCTACGAGCAGTACTTC. Full variable domain (remainder filled in from reference TRBV5-4 and TRBJ2-7): ETGVTQSPTHLIKTRGQQVTLRCSSQSGHNTVSWYQQALGQGPQFIFQYYREEENGRGNFPPRFSGLQFPNYSSELNVNALELDDSALYLCASSLETGRYEQYFGPGTRLTVT.

This clonotype was found many times. This sequence joins TRBV6-5 and TRBJ2-2, with 9 positions matching TRBD1. Germline V gene sequence: CDR1 MNHEY, CDR2 SVGAGI. Losses at the gene ends were 10 bases for V and 4 bases for J; bases not matched to a gene: 4. The CDR3 loop spans 13 amino acids. Written as DNA, the CDR3 is TGTGCCATCGGACAGGGGTTCACCGGGGAGCTGTTTTTT. Encoded protein: CAIGQGFTGELFF.

The chain carries TRBV29-1 and TRBJ1-1; D is undetermined. From germline, CDR1 is SQVTM and CDR2 ANQGSEA. The CDR3 has 12 amino acids. Trimming pared 5 bases from V and 1 base from J, leaving 8 bases between. The CDR3 DNA reads as TGCAGCGTTTTAGCCCCGAACACTGAAGCTTTCTTT. Residues: CSVLAPNTEAFF.

This clonotype appeared many times. The chain links TRBV12-3 or TRBV12-4 to TRBJ2-1; D is undetermined. The CDR3 is made up of 14 amino acids. With 7 bases removed from V and 8 bases from J, the gap between germline ends came to 18 bases. The CDR3 region is CASIQRWYQDEQFF. For the CDR3, the DNA is TGTGCCAGCATCCAACGTTGGTACCAGGATGAGCAGTTCTTC.

V and J are TRBV28 and TRBJ1-5; a possible D gene is TRBD1 (5 bases). The V end was cut by 5 bases, the J end by 2 bases, with 19 bases between. Germline-derived CDR1 and CDR2 are MDHEN and SYDVKM. The CDR3 has 17 residues. The CDR3 DNA is TGTGCCAGCAGTGAACATGGGGGGATGGGAGGCAATCAGCCCCAGCATTTT. This codes for CASSEHGGMGGNQPQHF.

This clonotype has more than one count but fewer than ten. The chain is built from TRBV6-1 and TRBJ2-7; TRBD1 is a possible D gene (6 bases). The CDR3 sequence is 15 residues long. Trimming stripped 3 bases from V and 7 bases from J, with 19 bases between. Germline V gene lookup returns CDR1 MNHNS and CDR2 SASEGT. Here the CDR3 DNA reads TGTGCCAGCAGTGACCAGGCGAGGGACATAGGGGAGCAGTACTTC. It yields the protein CASSDQARDIGEQYF.

This clonotype occurred a few times. The rearrangement links TRBV29-1 to TRBJ2-5, with 8 nucleotides matching TRBD1. Germline V CDR1 and CDR2: SQVTM, ANQGSEA. The CDR3 length is 15 residues. V lost 2 bases to trimming and J lost 2 bases; unmatched junction nucleotides: 7. The CDR3 reads CSVEYRTGRQETQYF. Written as DNA, the CDR3 is TGCAGCGTTGAATACCGGACAGGGCGGCAAGAGACCCAGTACTTC.

This clonotype occurred many times. The J gene is TRBJ2-3, the V gene TRBV20-1, with 10 bases identical to TRBD2. The V segment lost 8 bases and the J segment 6 bases; nucleotides outside the gene matches: 14. The germline CDR1 and CDR2 sequences are DFQATT and SNEGSKA (reference sequence). The CDR3 extends over 15 amino acids. This chain's CDR3 is CSPAASGRGADTQYF. CDR3 coding DNA: TGCAGTCCGGCGGCTAGCGGGAGAGGGGCCGATACGCAGTATTTT.

This clonotype was seen only a few times. CDR3 coding DNA: TGTGCCTGGAGTAAAAGGGCCTCCGGGGCCAACGTCCTGACTTTC. As protein: CAWSKRASGANVLTF. The chain combines TRBV30 with TRBJ2-6; D call uncertain. Germline-derived CDR1 and CDR2 are GTSNPN and SVGIG (reference sequence). Deletions cut 2 bases from V and 4 bases from J, with 12 bases between. The CDR3 covers 15 residues.

This chain connects TRBV28 to TRBJ1-2; tentative D call: TRBD1 (6 bases). V dropped 2 bases and J dropped 7 bases, with 14 bases sitting between them. CDR3 length: 14 amino acids. Germline assignment: CDR1 MDHEN and CDR2 SYDVKM. This CDR3 reads CASSLDNREGGYTF. The CDR3 nucleotides are TGTGCCAGCAGTTTAGATAACAGGGAGGGTGGCTACACCTTC.

V is TRBV7-3 and J is TRBJ2-1; the match to TRBD2 covers 8 bases. The ends lost 1 base at V and 4 bases at J; junction bases unmatched: 6. Germline V gene sequence: CDR1 SGHTA, CDR2 FQGTGA. This CDR3 has 16 residues. The CDR3 protein is CASSLKASGRYNEQFF. The CDR3 DNA is TGTGCCAGCAGCTTAAAGGCTAGCGGGCGGTACAATGAGCAGTTCTTC.

The CDR3 region is CSVEEGPNYGYTF. The CDR3, as DNA: TGCAGCGTTGAGGAGGGGCCAAACTATGGCTACACCTTC. The gene calls are TRBV29-1 and TRBJ1-2; tentatively, D is TRBD1 (5 bases). CDR1 and CDR2 (germline): SQVTM, ANQGSEA. This CDR3 region has 13 residues. The V and J ends lost 3 bases and 2 bases respectively, with 10 bases between them.

In this sample, this clonotype turned up many times. The chain uses TRBV27 and TRBJ1-5, with unresolved D. From germline, CDR1 is MNHEY and CDR2 SMNVEV (reference sequence). The CDR3 contains 14 residues. V lost 5 bases to trimming and J lost 2 bases, with 10 bases between them. The CDR3 nucleotides read TGTGCCAGCAGTAGGTGGGGTGGCAATCAGCCCCAGCATTTT. Translated, it gives CASSRWGGNQPQHF.

This clonotype was observed a handful of times. This chain joins TRBV10-3 and TRBJ2-5; D not resolved. Germline lookup yields CDR1 ENHRY and CDR2 SYGVKD. The ends were cut back, 3 bases at V and 3 bases at J, with 5 bases in the middle. There are 12 residues in the CDR3. The CDR3 protein is CAISDTEETQYF. Here the CDR3 DNA reads TGTGCCATCAGTGACACGGAAGAGACCCAGTACTTC.

This clonotype showed up just a few times. This chain joins TRBV29-1 and TRBJ1-6, with a possible D match to TRBD1 (6 bases). The CDR3 has 14 amino acids. CDR1 is SQVTM, CDR2 ANQGSEA, per germline. V was shortened by 5 bases and J by 8 bases, with 16 bases between the two germline ends. The CDR3 protein is CSVRSGTRDSPLHF. DNA of the CDR3: TGCAGCGTTCGGTCCGGGACAAGGGATTCACCCCTCCACTTT.

The rearrangement uses TRBV18 and TRBJ2-7, with 10 bases lining up with TRBD2. V dropped 3 bases and J dropped 3; count of bases not matched to a gene: 5. The CDR3 consists of 15 residues. Per germline, CDR1 KGHSH and CDR2 LQKENI. The CDR3 spells CASSPGLADNYEQYF. The DNA of the CDR3 is TGTGCCAGCTCACCCGGACTAGCGGATAACTACGAGCAGTACTTC.

This clonotype was seen only a few times. This chain uses TRBV6-2 or TRBV6-3 with TRBJ2-1, with 14 nucleotides matching TRBD2. Per the germline V gene, CDR1 is MNHEY and CDR2 is SVGEGT. V trimming: 5 bases; J trimming: 6 bases; junction bases outside the gene matches: 18. The CDR3 contains 20 residues. The CDR3 nucleotides are TGTGCCAGCAGTCCCTTACCCTGGACTAGCGGGAGGCTTATCCCCAATGAGCAGTTCTTC. Amino acid sequence: CASSPLPWTSGRLIPNEQFF.

This clonotype was observed a few times. The chain couples TRBV28 to TRBJ2-7, with a weak D call TRBD2 (6 bases). Germline V gives CDR1 MDHEN, CDR2 SYDVKM. The ends were cut back, 5 bases at V and 4 bases at J, with 18 bases in the middle. The CDR3 spans 15 residues. CDR3 in amino acids: CASSPEGGAMYEQYF. The CDR3 region has the DNA TGTGCCAGCAGTCCCGAAGGAGGGGCGATGTACGAGCAGTACTTC. Together with reference TRBV28 and TRBJ2-7, the CDR3 gives the full variable domain: DVKVTQSSRYLVKRTGEKVFLECVQDMDHENMFWYRQDPGLGLRLIYFSYDVKMKEKGDIPEGYSVSREKKERFSLILESASTNQTSMYLCASSPEGGAMYEQYFGPGTRLTVT.

This clonotype was detected a few times. The chain carries TRBV5-1 and TRBJ2-7; perhaps TRBD1 as D (5 bases). The CDR3 contains 14 residues. The ends were cut back, 4 bases at V and 1 base at J, with 12 bases in the middle. Germline assignment: CDR1 SGHRS and CDR2 YFSETQ. The CDR3 loop reads CASSPSQGSYEQYF. The CDR3 DNA follows: TGCGCCAGCAGCCCCTCCCAGGGATCCTACGAGCAGTACTTC.